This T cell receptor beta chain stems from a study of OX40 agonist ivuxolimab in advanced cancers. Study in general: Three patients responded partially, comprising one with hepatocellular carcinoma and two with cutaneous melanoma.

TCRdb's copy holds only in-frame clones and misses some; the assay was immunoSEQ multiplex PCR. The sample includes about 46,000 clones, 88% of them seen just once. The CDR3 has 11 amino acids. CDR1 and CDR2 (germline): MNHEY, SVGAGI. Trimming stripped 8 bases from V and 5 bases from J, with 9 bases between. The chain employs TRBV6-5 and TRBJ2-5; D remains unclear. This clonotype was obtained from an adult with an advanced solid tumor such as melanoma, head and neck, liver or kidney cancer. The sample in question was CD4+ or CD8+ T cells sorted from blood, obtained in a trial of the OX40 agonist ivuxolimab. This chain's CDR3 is CASGADETQYF. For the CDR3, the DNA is TGTGCCAGCGGTGCTGACGAGACCCAGTACTTC.